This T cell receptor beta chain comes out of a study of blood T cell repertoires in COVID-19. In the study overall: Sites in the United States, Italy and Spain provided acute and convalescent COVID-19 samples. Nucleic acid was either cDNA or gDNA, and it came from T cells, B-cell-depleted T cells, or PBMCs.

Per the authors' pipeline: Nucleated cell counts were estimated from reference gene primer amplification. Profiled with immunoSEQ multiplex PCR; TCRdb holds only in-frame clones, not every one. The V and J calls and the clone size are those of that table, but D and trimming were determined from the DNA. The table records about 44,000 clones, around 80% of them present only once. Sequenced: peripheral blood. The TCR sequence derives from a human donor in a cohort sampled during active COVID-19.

CDR3 nucleotides: TGTGCCACCAGTGATTGGTCAGCGGGAAATGAAAAACTGTTTTTT. Translation gives CATSDWSAGNEKLFF. The genes are TRBV24-1 and TRBJ1-4, with D unresolved. V was shortened by 2 bases and J by 5 bases, with 11 bases between the two germline ends. CDR3 length: 15 residues. The germline CDR1 and CDR2 sequences are KGHDR and SFDVKD.